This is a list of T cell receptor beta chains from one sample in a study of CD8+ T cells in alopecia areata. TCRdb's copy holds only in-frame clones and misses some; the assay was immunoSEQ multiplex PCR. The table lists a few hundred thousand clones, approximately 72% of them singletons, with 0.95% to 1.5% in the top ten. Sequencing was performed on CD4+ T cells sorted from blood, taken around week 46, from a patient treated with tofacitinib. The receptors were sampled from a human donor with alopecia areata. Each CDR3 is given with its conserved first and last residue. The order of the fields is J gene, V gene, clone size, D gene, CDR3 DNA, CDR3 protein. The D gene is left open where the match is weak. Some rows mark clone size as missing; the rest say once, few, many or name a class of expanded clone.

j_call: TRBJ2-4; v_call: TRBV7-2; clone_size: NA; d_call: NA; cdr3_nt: TGTGCCAGCAGCTTAAGGGGTGGGGGCATGGGCAGAAGGAACATTCAGTACTTC; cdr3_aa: CASSLRGGGMGRRNIQYF
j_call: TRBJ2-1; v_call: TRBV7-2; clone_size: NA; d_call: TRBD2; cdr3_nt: TGTGCCAGCAGCTTTGCAGCGGGGGGGCCTACTGAGCAGTTCTTC; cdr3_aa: CASSFAAGGPTEQFF
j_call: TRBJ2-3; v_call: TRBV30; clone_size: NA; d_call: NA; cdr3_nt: TGTGCCTGGAGTGTACAGTTAGGAGCAGATACGCAGTATTTT; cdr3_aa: CAWSVQLGADTQYF
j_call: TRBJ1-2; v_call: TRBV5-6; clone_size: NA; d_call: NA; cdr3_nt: TGTGCCAGCAGCCAAGACAGGAACCGACGGGACTATGGCTACACCTTC; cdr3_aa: CASSQDRNRRDYGYTF
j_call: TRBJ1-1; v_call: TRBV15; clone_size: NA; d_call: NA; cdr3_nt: TGTGCCACCAGCAGAGCCGGGGAAAACACTGAAGCTTTCTTT; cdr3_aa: CATSRAGENTEAFF
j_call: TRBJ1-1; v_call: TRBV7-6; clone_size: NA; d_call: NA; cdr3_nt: TGTGCCAGCAGCCCAAGCTTAACGCGCGGAATGAACACTGAAGCTTTCTTT; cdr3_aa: CASSPSLTRGMNTEAFF
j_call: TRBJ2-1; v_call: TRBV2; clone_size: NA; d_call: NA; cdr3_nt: TGTGCCAGCAGCGACAACAGCAATGAGCAGTTCTTC; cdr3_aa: CASSDNSNEQFF
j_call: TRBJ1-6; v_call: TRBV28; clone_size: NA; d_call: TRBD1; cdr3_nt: TGTGCCAGCAGTTTCCCCGCAGGGGGGTATAATTCACCCCTCCACTTT; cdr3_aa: CASSFPAGGYNSPLHF
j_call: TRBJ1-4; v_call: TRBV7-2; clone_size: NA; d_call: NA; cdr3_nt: TGTGCCAGCAGCTTAGCCGGAGTGGGGGAAAAACTGTTTTTT; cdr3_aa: CASSLAGVGEKLFF
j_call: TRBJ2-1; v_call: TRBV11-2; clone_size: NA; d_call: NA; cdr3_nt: TGTGCCAGCAGCTCGAATGAGCAGTTCTTC; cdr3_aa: CASSSNEQFF
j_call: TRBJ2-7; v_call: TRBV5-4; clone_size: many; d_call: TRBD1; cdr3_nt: TGTGCCAGCCTCCGGGACAGACGCTCCTACGAGCAGTACTTC; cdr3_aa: CASLRDRRSYEQYF
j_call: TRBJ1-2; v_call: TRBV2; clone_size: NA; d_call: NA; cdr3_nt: TGTGCCAGCAGTGCGATACCGGATAACTATGGCTACACCTTC; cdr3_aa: CASSAIPDNYGYTF
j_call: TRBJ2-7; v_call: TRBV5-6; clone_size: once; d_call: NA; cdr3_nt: TGTGCCAGCAGCCGAAAAGACAGGTTTCCTCTCGTGGGCTCGTACTTC; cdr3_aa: CASSRKDRFPLVGSYF
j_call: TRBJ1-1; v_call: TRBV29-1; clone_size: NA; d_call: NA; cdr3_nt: TGCAGCGCACGACAGCCCAACACTGAAGCTTTCTTT; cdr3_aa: CSARQPNTEAFF